This T cell receptor (beta chain) originates from a study of shared T cell receptors in the human thymus. The CDR3 is 15 residues long. The V gene lost 2 bases and the J gene lost 5 bases, with 13 bases spanning the gap. Germline V gene data show CDR1 as SGHRS and CDR2 as YFSETQ. Assay used: immunoSEQ multiplex PCR; TCRdb lists only in-frame clones, some missing. Of hundreds of thousands of clones in the sample, around 93% were seen once. The sequenced material came from thymocytes. The rearrangement joins TRBV5-1 to TRBJ2-2; D is tentatively TRBD1 or TRBD2 (5 bases each). The receptor comes from a human donor. Here the CDR3 DNA reads TGCGCCAGCAGCTTAAAAGAGGGGAAGACCGGGGAGCTGTTTTTT. Encoded protein: CASSLKEGKTGELFF.